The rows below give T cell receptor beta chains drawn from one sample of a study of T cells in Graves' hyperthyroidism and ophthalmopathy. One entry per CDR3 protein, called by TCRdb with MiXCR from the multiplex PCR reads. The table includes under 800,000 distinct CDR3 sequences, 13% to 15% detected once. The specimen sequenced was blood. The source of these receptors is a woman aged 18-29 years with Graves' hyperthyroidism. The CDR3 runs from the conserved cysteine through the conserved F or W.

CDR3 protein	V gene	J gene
CASSPGSLLDEQFF	TRBV28	TRBJ2-1
CASSETTEETQYF	TRBV10-1	TRBJ2-5
CASSDSQFQHF	TRBV28	TRBJ1-5
CSARDFGEGLNTEAFF	TRBV20-1	TRBJ1-1
CASSLWTLRGNTDTQYF	TRBV7-2	TRBJ2-3
CASSFPGLPNYNEQFF	TRBV11-1	TRBJ2-1
CASSPGTAYNSPLHF	TRBV7-9	TRBJ1-6
CASSSSLAGIYNEQFF	TRBV7-9	TRBJ2-1
CASSIAGGKTGELFF	TRBV6-1	TRBJ2-2
CSASKGVSGHYGYTF	TRBV20-1	TRBJ1-2
CASSFLDSSYNEQFF	TRBV28	TRBJ2-1
CASSRGDTSTDTQYF	TRBV6-1	TRBJ2-3
CASSIVIGQNSYEQYF	TRBV19	TRBJ2-7
CSASVTGQTDTQYF	TRBV20-1	TRBJ2-3
CSAQGSGTSRYNEQFF	TRBV20-1	TRBJ2-1
CASSQGDLRFGERADTQYF	TRBV3-1	TRBJ2-3
CASSEDSQETQYF	TRBV2	TRBJ2-5
CASSLRGAAGVGGETQYF	TRBV5-1	TRBJ2-5
CANSGWGTSGRPWEQFF	TRBV2	TRBJ2-1
CASSPGRERGYTF	TRBV19	TRBJ1-2
CSARVRVNYGYTF	TRBV20-1	TRBJ1-2
CASSRDNLGVAGEKNEQFF	TRBV19	TRBJ2-1
CSARRWETQYF	TRBV29-1	TRBJ2-5
CASSLVGALLFF	TRBV5-1	TRBJ2-2
CTFKDVYTEAFF	TRBV29-1	TRBJ1-1
CASSQEGTLYEQYF	TRBV4-2	TRBJ2-7
CASGLAGLNEQFF	TRBV11-2	TRBJ2-1
CASSFGGAAGELFF	TRBV27	TRBJ2-2
CASRPEGGRAYEQYF	TRBV28	TRBJ2-7